These 22 T cell receptor beta chains originate from one sample sequenced in a study of regulatory and conventional T cells in RAG deficiency. Conventional CD4+ T cells were sorted from blood as CD25-low CD127-high cells. Using immunoSEQ multiplex PCR, the repertoire was profiled, and TCRdb retains in-frame clones only, with some absent. The sample records about 46,000 clones, more than 80% being singletons. This sample was shared with a second study, whose subject was regulatory T cells. That report notes: Primers: 52 TRBV forward and 13 TRBJ reverse.

The material sequenced was CD4+ effector T cells sorted from blood. The receptors here all came from a human donor in good health.

This clone came up once. This chain uses TRBV6-6 with TRBJ2-2; TRBD2 might be the D (5 bases). CDR1 and CDR2 (germline): MNHNY, SVGAGI (reference sequence). V was pared by 5 bases and J by 6 bases, with 10 bases between. This CDR3 comprises 13 residues. The CDR3 DNA reads TGTGCCAGCAGTGATCTCGGGGCCGGGGAGCTGTTTTTT. This encodes CASSDLGAGELFF.

The chain recombines TRBV30 with TRBJ2-3; 9 nucleotides align to TRBD2. The V gene's germline CDR1 is GTSNPN and CDR2 SVGIG (reference sequence). The CDR3 loop spans 14 amino acids. V lost 5 bases to trimming and J lost 0 bases; unmatched junction nucleotides: 3. Here the CDR3 reads CAWASGMSTDTQYF. CDR3 bases: TGTGCCTGGGCTAGCGGGATGAGCACAGATACGCAGTATTTT.

V and J are TRBV30 and TRBJ1-2; tentative D call: TRBD1 (6 bases). CDR1 is GTSNPN and CDR2 is SVGIG in the germline V gene (reference sequence). This CDR3 is built from 16 residues. V lost 3 bases and J lost 3, with 20 bases in between. For the CDR3, the DNA is TGTGCCTGGAGCCTGAGAGGGGGGAGGACGGACTATGGCTACACCTTC. Translating gives CAWSLRGGRTDYGYTF.

The V and J genes are TRBV5-1 and TRBJ2-3; a weak D match, TRBD2 (5 bases). Trimming cost V 3 bases and J 7 bases, with 9 bases left between them. Germline V gene lookup returns CDR1 SGHRS and CDR2 YFSETQ. CDR3 size: 12 residues. The CDR3 protein is CASSSEVYTQYF. The CDR3 bases are TGCGCCAGCAGCTCGGAGGTCTATACGCAGTATTTT.

The V gene is TRBV19, the J gene TRBJ1-1; D unresolved. The CDR3 is made up of 13 amino acids. Germline V gene lookup returns CDR1 LNHDA and CDR2 SQIVND (reference sequence). V lost 7 bases, J lost 1 base, and 10 bases lay in between. CDR3 coding DNA: TGTGCCAGTATATCGCCGTCGAACACTGAAGCTTTCTTT. Protein: CASISPSNTEAFF.

The chain uses TRBV19 and TRBJ2-2; D call uncertain. Germline V lookup: CDR1 LNHDA, CDR2 SQIVND (reference sequence). This CDR3 has 12 residues. V shed 7 bases and J shed 5 bases, with 8 bases lying between them. The CDR3 DNA is TGTGCCAGTATGCGCAGAACCGGGGAGCTGTTTTTT. It translates to CASMRRTGELFF.

The chain links TRBV28 to TRBJ2-3; D is undetermined. CDR3 length: 15 residues. Trimming took off 7 bases at V and 1 base at J, with 15 bases between the two ends. Germline CDR1 and CDR2: MDHEN and SYDVKM. CDR3 in DNA: TGTGCCAGCACCCCCCAAGCTGGTGGCACAGATACGCAGTATTTT. Translation gives CASTPQAGGTDTQYF.

The CDR3 nucleotides read TGTGCCAGCAGCCCTCGCCCCCCGGGCTACTCCTACGAGCAGTACTTC. The encoded protein is CASSPRPPGYSYEQYF. The chain employs TRBV11-3 and TRBJ2-7; D ambiguous. This CDR3 spans 16 amino acids. Germline V gene sequence: CDR1 SGHNT, CDR2 YENEEA. Trimming removed 5 bases from V and 0 bases from J, with 17 bases in between.

The CDR3 region is CAWSVLGTGGNTIYF. The CDR3 DNA reads as TGTGCCTGGAGTGTATTAGGGACAGGAGGAAACACCATATATTTT. This chain joins TRBV30 and TRBJ1-3; TRBD1 agrees at 8 bases. The CDR3 has 15 residues. Losses at the gene ends were 0 bases for V and 4 bases for J; bases not matched to a gene: 5. Germline CDR1 GTSNPN, CDR2 SVGIG (reference sequence).

CDR3 in amino acids: CASSLVGPGPNEKLFF. In nucleotides, the CDR3 is TGTGCCAGCAGCTTAGTAGGGCCAGGGCCTAATGAAAAACTGTTTTTT. The chain joins TRBV11-2 to TRBJ1-4, with D perhaps matching TRBD1 (5 bases). The CDR3 has 16 residues. Germline V gene sequence: CDR1 SGHAT, CDR2 FQNNGV. The V and J ends lost 1 base and 3 bases respectively, with 12 bases between them.

The rearrangement links TRBV27 to TRBJ1-5, with no clear D. The CDR3 runs 14 residues. Germline V gene lookup returns CDR1 MNHEY and CDR2 SMNVEV (reference sequence). The ends were cut back, 3 bases at V and 2 bases at J, with 8 bases in the middle. Here the CDR3 DNA reads TGTGCCAGCAGTTTGAGAGTGGGCAATCAGCCCCAGCATTTT. As protein: CASSLRVGNQPQHF.

V and J are TRBV5-1 and TRBJ2-7; 9 nucleotides agree with TRBD2. J gave up 6 bases and V 7 bases, and 8 bases lay outside the gene matches. This CDR3 is built from 13 residues. Germline V gene lookup returns CDR1 SGHRS and CDR2 YFSETQ. The CDR3 nucleotides are TGCGCCAGCGCAAGTCAGCGGGGGGTCGAGCAGTACTTC. It yields the protein CASASQRGVEQYF.

The J gene is TRBJ2-7, the V gene TRBV6-1; D may be TRBD1 or TRBD2 (7 bases each). V lost 3 bases and J lost 5, with 11 bases in between. Germline-derived CDR1 and CDR2 are MNHNS and SASEGT. The CDR3 covers 13 residues. This chain's CDR3 is CASSETGRDEQYF. The CDR3 DNA reads TGTGCCAGCAGTGAGACAGGGAGGGACGAGCAGTACTTC.

The chain uses TRBV18 and TRBJ2-1; D is undetermined. The length of the CDR3 is 14 residues. Germline lookup yields CDR1 KGHSH and CDR2 LQKENI. With 4 bases removed from V and 5 bases from J, the gap between germline ends came to 12 bases. CDR3 sequence: CASSLSHRNNEQFF. DNA for the CDR3: TGTGCCAGCTCACTATCGCATAGGAACAATGAGCAGTTCTTC. Filled out from reference TRBV18 and TRBJ2-1, the complete variable domain reads NAGVMQNPRHLVRRRGQEARLRCSPMKGHSHVYWYRQLPEEGLKFMVYLQKENIIDESGMPKERFSAEFPKEGPSILRIQQVVRGDSAAYFCASSLSHRNNEQFFGPGTRLTVL.

The chain carries TRBV11-2 and TRBJ2-2; the match to TRBD2 covers 7 bases. From germline, CDR1 is SGHAT and CDR2 FQNNGV. The V gene end was trimmed by 2 bases and the J gene end by 3 bases; junction bases not matched to a gene: 3. The CDR3 totals 15 residues. In nucleotides, the CDR3 is TGTGCCAGCAGCTTACGCCTAGCGGACACCGGGGAGCTGTTTTTT. It specifies CASSLRLADTGELFF. The full variable domain, completed using reference TRBV11-2 and TRBJ2-2, is EAGVAQSPRYKIIEKRQSVAFWCNPISGHATLYWYQQILGQGPKLLIQFQNNGVVDDSQLPKDRFSAERLKGVDSTLKIQPAKLEDSAVYLCASSLRLADTGELFFGEGSRLTVL.

CDR3 nucleotides: TGCGCCAGCTATGAGGGAGATGTCGACAATGAGCAGTTCTTC. Encoded protein: CASYEGDVDNEQFF. The rearrangement joins TRBV10-2 to TRBJ2-1; D is possibly TRBD2 (5 bases). Germline-derived CDR1 and CDR2 are WSHSY and SAAADI. V was cut by 8 bases and J by 5 bases, with 16 bases left in between. This CDR3 is 14 amino acids long.

The chain links TRBV7-3 to TRBJ2-2, with 10 bases matching TRBD1. Germline values: CDR1 SGHTA, CDR2 FQGTGA. The CDR3 has 15 residues. V lost 2 bases and J lost 5; bases outside the gene matches: 2. CDR3 nucleotide sequence: TGTGCCAGCAGCTTACCGGGACAGGGGACCGGGGAGCTGTTTTTT. It translates to CASSLPGQGTGELFF. Filled out from reference TRBV7-3 and TRBJ2-2, the complete variable domain reads GAGVSQTPSNKVTEKGKYVELRCDPISGHTALYWYRQSLGQGPEFLIYFQGTGAADDSGLPNDRFFAVRPEGSVSTLKIQRTERGDSAVYLCASSLPGQGTGELFFGEGSRLTVL.

The table lists this clone with a count of one. The rearrangement uses TRBV6-1 and TRBJ2-7; D may be TRBD1 (6 bases). The CDR3 loop spans 15 amino acids. The V and J ends lost 6 bases and 2 bases respectively, with 17 bases between them. CDR1 and CDR2 (germline): MNHNS, SASEGT. This chain's CDR3 is CASRDDRTIPYEQYF. DNA of the CDR3: TGTGCCAGCAGAGACGACAGGACCATACCCTACGAGCAGTACTTC.

The rearrangement links TRBV18 to TRBJ1-3; D is uncertain. V lost 2 bases and J 0 bases, leaving 14 bases between the germline ends. Germline assignment: CDR1 KGHSH and CDR2 LQKENI. The CDR3 is made up of 17 amino acids. As DNA, the CDR3 is TGTGCCAGCTCACCATCCGGGCCGACCTCCTCTGGAAACACCATATATTTT. Residues: CASSPSGPTSSGNTIYF.

The chain employs TRBV29-1 and TRBJ2-7; possible D gene TRBD1, 8 bases. CDR3 length: 13 residues. Trimming removed 7 bases from V and 1 base from J, with 14 bases in between. Germline lookup yields CDR1 SQVTM and CDR2 ANQGSEA. CDR3 coding DNA: TGCAGCGCCGGACAGGGAGGGTCCTACGAGCAGTACTTC. This encodes CSAGQGGSYEQYF.

This clone was recorded a few times. This chain uses TRBV19 with TRBJ2-1; D not certain. CDR1 LNHDA and CDR2 SQIVND come from the germline V gene (reference sequence). V was clipped by 3 bases and J by 3 bases, with 12 bases between them. This CDR3 region has 15 residues. In DNA form, the CDR3 reads TGTGCCAGTAGTATTCCCGCCGGTAGCTACAATGAGCAGTTCTTC. Its translation is CASSIPAGSYNEQFF.

The J gene is TRBJ1-2, the V gene TRBV14; maybe TRBD1 (6 bases). Germline-derived CDR1 and CDR2 are SGHDN and FVKESK. With 1 base removed from V and 7 bases from J, the gap between germline ends came to 10 bases. The CDR3 loop spans 13 amino acids. CDR3 sequence: CASSQAGVRGYTF. The CDR3, as DNA: TGTGCCAGCAGCCAAGCAGGGGTCCGTGGCTACACCTTC.